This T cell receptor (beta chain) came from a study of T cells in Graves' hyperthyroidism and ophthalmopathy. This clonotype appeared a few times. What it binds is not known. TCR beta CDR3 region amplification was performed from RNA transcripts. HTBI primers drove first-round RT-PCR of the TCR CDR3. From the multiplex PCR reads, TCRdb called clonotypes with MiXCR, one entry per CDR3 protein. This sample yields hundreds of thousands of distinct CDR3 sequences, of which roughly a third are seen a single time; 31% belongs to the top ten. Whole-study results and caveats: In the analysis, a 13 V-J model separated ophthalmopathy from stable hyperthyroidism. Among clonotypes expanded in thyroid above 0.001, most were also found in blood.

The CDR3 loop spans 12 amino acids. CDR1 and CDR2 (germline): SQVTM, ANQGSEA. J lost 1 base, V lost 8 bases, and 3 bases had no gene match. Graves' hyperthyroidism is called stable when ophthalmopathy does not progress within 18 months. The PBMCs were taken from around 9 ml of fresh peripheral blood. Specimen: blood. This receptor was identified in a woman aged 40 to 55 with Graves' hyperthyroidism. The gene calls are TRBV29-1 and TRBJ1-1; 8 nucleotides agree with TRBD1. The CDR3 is CSSGTGNTEAFF. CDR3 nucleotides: TGCAGCTCCGGGACAGGGAACACTGAAGCTTTCTTT.